A few counts support the clone carrying this T cell receptor beta chain. Its target is not known. TCRdb recomputed calls from the 5' RACE reads with MiXCR, one row per CDR3 protein. The top ten clones hold about 8.1% of a sample with about 560,000 distinct CDR3 sequences, around 16% of them seen once. The entry originates in a study of T-cell memory formation after mild COVID-19. Findings and limits, study-wide: Nothing showed for sure that second-wave clones peaking on day 37 were SARS-CoV-2 specific.

The CDR3 contains 15 residues. V was cut by 3 bases and J by 0 bases, with 9 bases left in between. Germline values: CDR1 SGHTA, CDR2 FQGNSA. This sequence was found in an adult woman who had mild COVID-19 (a few samples of this study predate the infection). Cell type and time point are not known. The specimen was PBMCs or a T cell subset sorted from them (not recorded which). The V and J genes are TRBV7-2 and TRBJ1-5; TRBD1 is a possible D gene (5 bases). This chain's CDR3 is CASSLGLISNQPQHF. CDR3 coding DNA: TGTGCCAGCAGCTTGGGACTGATTAGCAATCAGCCCCAGCATTTT. The whole variable domain, remainder taken from reference TRBV7-2 and TRBJ1-5, is GAGVSQSPSNKVTEKGKDVELRCDPISGHTALYWYRQSLGQGLEFLIYFQGNSAPDKSGLPSDRFSAERTGGSVSTLTIQRTQQEDSAVYLCASSLGLISNQPQHFGDGTRLSIL.